The 17 T cell receptor beta chains below all came from one sample that was sequenced in a study of radiation and T cells in renal cell carcinoma. TCRdb's copy holds only in-frame clones and misses some; the assay was immunoSEQ multiplex PCR. The sample includes 150,000 or so clones, around 90% seen only once; the top ten take 4.1%. Time point of the sample: baseline pretreatment blood. The treatment here: 15 Gy SBRT to primary tumor, nephrectomy 4 weeks later. Here the sequenced sample was blood, taken from a patient whose treatment included radiotherapy and nephrectomy. All receptors come from a woman in her seventies with renal cell carcinoma.

The V call is TRBV30, the J call TRBJ1-2; D gene unclear. The CDR3 has 13 amino acids. V lost 2 bases and J lost 4, with 11 bases in between. From germline, CDR1 is GTSNPN and CDR2 SVGIG (reference sequence). CDR3 nucleotide sequence: TGTGCCTGGAGTCCCGCGAGCCCCTATGGCTACACCTTC. Amino acid sequence: CAWSPASPYGYTF.

The rearrangement uses TRBV30 and TRBJ1-2, with a weak D call TRBD1 (5 bases). Germline CDR1 reads GTSNPN; CDR2 reads SVGIG (reference sequence). Trimming took off 2 bases at V and 4 bases at J, with 14 bases between the two ends. This CDR3 is 14 amino acids long. The CDR3 sequence is CAWSFRDSSYGYTF. The CDR3 DNA reads as TGTGCCTGGAGTTTCCGTGACAGCAGCTATGGCTACACCTTC.

This clone was found once. The CDR3 DNA reads as TGCGCCAGCAGCTTGTTCGGGGGACAGGTGATGGCTTTCTTT. It translates to CASSLFGGQVMAFF. This sequence joins TRBV5-1 and TRBJ1-1; TRBD1 aligns across 8 bases. CDR1 and CDR2 from the germline V gene are SGHRS and YFSETQ. V lost 1 base and J lost 11; bases outside the gene matches: 10. The CDR3 covers 14 residues.

This clone was counted between two and nine times. The J gene is TRBJ1-6, the V gene TRBV6-6, with 11 bases fitting TRBD1. The J segment lost 12 bases and the V segment lost 5 bases, leaving 6 bases of the junction unmatched. Germline V gene lookup returns CDR1 MNHNY and CDR2 SVGAGI (reference sequence). This CDR3 is built from 14 residues. The CDR3 DNA follows: TGTGCCAGCAGTCTTGGGACAGGGGGTATACCCCTCCACTTT. Its translation: CASSLGTGGIPLHF.

The chain has TRBV4-3 and TRBJ1-2, with D tentatively TRBD1 (5 bases). V was shortened by 1 base and J by 4 bases, with 13 bases between the two germline ends. Germline V gene data show CDR1 as LGHNA and CDR2 as YSLEER. The CDR3 length is 15 residues. CDR3 sequence reads: CASSQVLGESYGYTF. CDR3 DNA sequence: TGCGCCAGCAGCCAAGTATTAGGGGAGAGCTATGGCTACACCTTC.

The chain recombines TRBV29-1 with TRBJ2-5; a weak D match, TRBD2 (6 bases). The V and J ends lost 7 bases and 4 bases respectively, with 16 bases between them. The germline V gene encodes CDR1 SQVTM and CDR2 ANQGSEA. The CDR3 is made up of 13 amino acids. CDR3: CSAPGVAAETQYF. The CDR3 DNA reads TGCAGCGCCCCTGGGGTAGCGGCAGAGACCCAGTACTTC.

The V and J genes are TRBV5-1 and TRBJ2-7, with TRBD1 as a possible D gene (6 bases). Looked up from germline, CDR1 is SGHRS and CDR2 is YFSETQ. This CDR3 has 13 amino acids. Between the trimmed V and J ends, which lost 0 bases and 6 bases, there was a span of 10 bases. CDR3 in DNA: TGCGCCAGCAGCTTGGGGTTAGGGGGCGAGCAGTACTTC. As protein: CASSLGLGGEQYF.

Note on this clone: The sample holds other DNA sequences that translate to the same CDR3. V is TRBV4-3 and J is TRBJ2-5, with 9 bases that match TRBD2. V lost 4 bases and J lost 2; bases outside the gene matches: 2. This CDR3 comprises 14 residues. Germline V gene lookup returns CDR1 LGHNA and CDR2 YSLEER. CDR3 in amino acids: CASSLGLAQETQYF. Here the CDR3 DNA reads TGCGCCAGCAGCCTGGGACTAGCTCAAGAGACCCAGTACTTC.

The V call is TRBV4-1, the J call TRBJ1-5; TRBD1 matches at 9 bases. The CDR3 contains 22 residues. With V trimmed by 0 bases and J by 1 base, 19 bases remained unmatched. CDR1 and CDR2 (germline): MGHRA, YSYEKL. CDR3 sequence: CASSQDEGRGQGRPDSNQPQHF. The DNA for the CDR3 is TGCGCCAGCAGCCAAGATGAAGGAAGGGGACAGGGAAGACCGGACAGCAATCAGCCCCAGCATTTT.

The rearrangement links TRBV30 to TRBJ2-7, with D maybe TRBD1 (5 bases). The CDR3 spans 13 residues. Trimming stripped 2 bases from V and 2 bases from J, with 10 bases between. Germline loops: CDR1 GTSNPN, CDR2 SVGIG (reference sequence). In DNA, the CDR3 is TGTGCCTGGAGTAGGGGTGGGACCTACGAGCAGTACTTC. It translates to CAWSRGGTYEQYF.

This chain joins TRBV27 and TRBJ2-1; no reliable D call. The length of the CDR3 is 17 residues. Trimming took off 7 bases at V and 0 bases at J, with 19 bases between the two ends. Germline V gene sequence: CDR1 MNHEY, CDR2 SMNVEV (reference sequence). CDR3 sequence reads: CASNKMGAASSYNEQFF. The DNA of the CDR3 is TGTGCCAGCAACAAGATGGGCGCCGCGAGCTCCTACAATGAGCAGTTCTTC.

V usage is TRBV7-9 and J usage is TRBJ2-4; TRBD2 aligns across 7 bases. Germline trimming cut 4 bases from V and 1 base from J; bases unmatched to any gene: 10. The CDR3 spans 17 residues. Germline loops: CDR1 SEHNR, CDR2 FQNEAQ (reference sequence). The CDR3 is CASSSSSGGRAKNIQYF. CDR3 nucleotide sequence: TGTGCCAGCAGCTCCTCTTCGGGAGGCAGGGCCAAAAACATTCAGTACTTC.

This clone has just a few counts. A junction boundary mismatches the germline segment, possibly from a read error. The chain employs TRBV2 and TRBJ1-1; D is unresolved. Germline V gives CDR1 SNHLY, CDR2 FYNNEI. The CDR3 is 15 residues long. CDR3 sequence reads: CASSEGVGSWTEAFF. The CDR3 DNA reads TGTGCCAGCAGCGAAGGAGTTGGGAGTTGGACTGAAGCTTTCTTT.

The CDR3 loop reads CASSSGLAGATQYF. The CDR3 bases are TGTGCCAGTAGTTCCGGACTAGCGGGGGCGACCCAGTACTTC. The J gene is TRBJ2-5, the V gene TRBV19, with TRBD2 matching 13 bases. The CDR3 contains 14 residues. Germline CDR1 reads LNHDA; CDR2 reads SQIVND (reference sequence). The V segment lost 5 bases and the J segment 7 bases; nucleotides outside the gene matches: 4.

The rearrangement links TRBV11-3 to TRBJ2-7; D tentatively reads TRBD1 or TRBD2 (5 bases each). The CDR3 extends over 15 amino acids. Looked up from germline, CDR1 is SGHNT and CDR2 is YENEEA. V was shortened by 3 bases and J by 0 bases, with 12 bases between the two germline ends. The CDR3 is CASSLMRGSSYEQYF. The DNA for the CDR3 is TGTGCCAGCAGCTTGATGAGGGGTAGCTCCTACGAGCAGTACTTC.

The chain employs TRBV5-1 and TRBJ2-7; 8 nucleotides line up with TRBD1. The ends lost 5 bases at V and 4 bases at J; junction bases unmatched: 8. Germline V gene data show CDR1 as SGHRS and CDR2 as YFSETQ. The CDR3 length is 14 residues. The CDR3 is CASRSTGVPYEQYF. In DNA form, the CDR3 reads TGCGCCAGCAGGTCGACAGGGGTCCCGTACGAGCAGTACTTC.

CDR3 loop: CASSLAGTIYNEQFF. The CDR3 DNA sequence: TGCGCCAGCAGCTTGGCCGGGACAATCTACAATGAGCAGTTCTTC. V is TRBV5-1 and J is TRBJ2-1, with D possibly being TRBD1 (6 bases). Trimming shortened V by 0 bases and J by 3 bases, and 10 bases separated the two germline ends. This CDR3 spans 15 amino acids. CDR1 is SGHRS, CDR2 YFSETQ, per germline.